Here is one TCR beta chain with its context. The antigen remains unidentified. Unique molecular identifiers were carried by the TCR beta cDNA libraries. Roughly 490,000 cDNA molecules came from roughly 0.93 to 9.6 million T cells. TCRdb re-derived calls from the PCR reads in MiXCR, one entry per CDR3 protein. The sample yields about 430,000 distinct CDR3 sequences, approximately 42% seen once. The entry originates in a study of post-analysis software for immune sequencing data. Across the whole study: Relapsing-remitting, secondary progressive and progressive-relapsing forms of multiple sclerosis all featured among disease courses. Whole-study findings and limits: The normalized Chao1 diversity of multiple sclerosis patients was significantly lower than that of controls. Patients carried a few TRBV segments more frequently than controls did, and TRBV5-6, TRBV5-1 and TRBV20-1 were among them.

This CDR3 comprises 15 residues. CDR1 and CDR2 (germline): MNHEY, SVGAGI. Sequencing was done on a sample of blood. The rearrangement uses TRBV6-5 and TRBJ2-5; 10 positions match TRBD1. The end of the DNA aligns better with TRBJ2-4, so the J call may be wrong. The clonotype comes from a girl aged 2 to 9 with multiple sclerosis. CDR3 protein: CASSQTGTGVNIQYF. The CDR3 region has the DNA TGTGCCAGCAGCCAAACCGGGACAGGGGTAAACATTCAGTACTTC.